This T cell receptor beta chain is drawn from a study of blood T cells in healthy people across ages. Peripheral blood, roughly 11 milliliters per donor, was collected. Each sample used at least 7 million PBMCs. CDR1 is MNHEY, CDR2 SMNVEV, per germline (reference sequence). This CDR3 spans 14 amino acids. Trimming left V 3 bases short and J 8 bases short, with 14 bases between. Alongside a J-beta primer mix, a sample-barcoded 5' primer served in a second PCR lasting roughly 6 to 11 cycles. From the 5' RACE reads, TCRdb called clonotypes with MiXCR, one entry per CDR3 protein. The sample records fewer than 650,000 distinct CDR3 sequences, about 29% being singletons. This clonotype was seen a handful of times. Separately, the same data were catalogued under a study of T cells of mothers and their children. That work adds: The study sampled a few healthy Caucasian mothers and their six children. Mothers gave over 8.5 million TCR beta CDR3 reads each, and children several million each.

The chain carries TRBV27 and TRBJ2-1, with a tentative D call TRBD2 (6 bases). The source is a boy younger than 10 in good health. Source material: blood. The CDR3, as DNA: TGTGCCAGCAGTTTGCTAGCGTTACTTGATGAGCAGTTCTTC. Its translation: CASSLLALLDEQFF.